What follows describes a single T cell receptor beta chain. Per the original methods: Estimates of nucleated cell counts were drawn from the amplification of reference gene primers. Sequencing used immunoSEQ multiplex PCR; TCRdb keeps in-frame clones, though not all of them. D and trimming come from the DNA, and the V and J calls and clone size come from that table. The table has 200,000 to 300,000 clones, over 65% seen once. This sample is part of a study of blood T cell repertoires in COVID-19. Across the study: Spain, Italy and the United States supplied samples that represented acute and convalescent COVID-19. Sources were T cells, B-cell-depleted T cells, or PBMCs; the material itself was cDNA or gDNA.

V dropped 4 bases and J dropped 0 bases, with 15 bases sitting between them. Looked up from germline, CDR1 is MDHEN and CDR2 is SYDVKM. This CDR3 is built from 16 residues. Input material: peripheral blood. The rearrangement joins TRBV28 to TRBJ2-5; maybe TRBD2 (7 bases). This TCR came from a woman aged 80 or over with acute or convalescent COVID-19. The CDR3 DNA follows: TGTGCCAGCAGTTCCGGGGGGCGAAAGTACCAAGAGACCCAGTACTTC. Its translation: CASSSGGRKYQETQYF.